This TCR beta chain came from a study of PD-L1 blockade in urothelial cancer. Turning to the study itself: Bladder-origin urothelial cancer in males described about 90% of the 29 patients. Researchers looked at the blood 3 weeks (second dose) and 6 weeks after treatment began.

The method was immunoSEQ multiplex PCR; TCRdb's version includes in-frame clones alone and lacks a portion of them. The table includes more than 35,000 clones, 90% to 95% detected once. Time point of the sample: pretreatment peripheral blood. Patients in the study were battling locally advanced or metastatic urothelial carcinoma. The CDR3 loop spans 17 amino acids. Germline V CDR1 and CDR2: WNHNN, SYGVQD (reference sequence). After removal of 2 bases from V and 7 bases from J, the junction contained 14 bases not matched to a gene. The origin of this receptor is a woman aged 55 to 70 with urothelial cancer. This chain connects TRBV10-1 to TRBJ2-1, with 7 nucleotides matching TRBD1. Sequencing was performed on PBMCs, taken around atezolizumab (anti-PD-L1) treatment. CDR3 sequence reads: CASSERGRTPQGNEQFF. DNA for the CDR3: TGCGCCAGCAGTGAGAGGGGGCGGACTCCCCAGGGGAATGAGCAGTTCTTC.